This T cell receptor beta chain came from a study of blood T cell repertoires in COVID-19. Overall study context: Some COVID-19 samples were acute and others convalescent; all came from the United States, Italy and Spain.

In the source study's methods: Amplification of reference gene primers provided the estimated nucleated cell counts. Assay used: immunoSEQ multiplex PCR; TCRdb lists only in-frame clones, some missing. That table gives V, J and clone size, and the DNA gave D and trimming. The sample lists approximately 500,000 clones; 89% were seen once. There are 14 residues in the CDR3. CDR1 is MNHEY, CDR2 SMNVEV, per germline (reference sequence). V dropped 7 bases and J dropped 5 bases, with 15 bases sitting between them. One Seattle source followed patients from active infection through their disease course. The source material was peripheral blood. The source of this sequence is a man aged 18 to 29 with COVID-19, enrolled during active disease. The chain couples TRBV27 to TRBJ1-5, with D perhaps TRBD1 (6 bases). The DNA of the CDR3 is TGTGCCAGCATGCCATTGGACAGTGATCAGCCCCAGCATTTT. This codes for CASMPLDSDQPQHF.